These 10 T cell receptor beta chains were all obtained from the same sample, sequenced in a study of shared clonotypes between healthy human individuals. Sequencing was performed with immunoSEQ multiplex PCR; in TCRdb, only in-frame clones are kept and a portion is missing. Here the sample spans some 2,500,000 clones, under 95% being singletons. Sequencing was done on a sample of naive CD4+ T cells from PBMCs. The subset denotes: CD45RA+ positively selected. The source of these receptors is a man between 18 and 29 years old in good health. Some clones in this sample may be carry-over from other donors' samples.

The rearrangement joins TRBV2 to TRBJ1-5; D not resolved. Germline V gene sequence: CDR1 SNHLY, CDR2 FYNNEI. This CDR3 is built from 14 residues. V was shortened by 7 bases and J by 3 bases, with 13 bases between the two germline ends. The CDR3 DNA is TGTGCCAGCAAAGCGGAAGGTCTCAATCAGCCCCAGCATTTT. This translates into CASKAEGLNQPQHF.

V usage is TRBV11-1 and J usage is TRBJ2-7; 7 nucleotides line up with TRBD2. Germline V lookup: CDR1 SGHAT, CDR2 FQDESV (reference sequence). With 1 base clipped from V and 3 bases from J, the junction kept 6 bases outside the gene matches. The CDR3 consists of 15 residues. The CDR3 DNA follows: TGTGCCAGCAGCTTAGAAGCGGGACGGGTCTACGAGCAGTACTTC. Translation gives CASSLEAGRVYEQYF.

This rearrangement joins TRBV6-5 to TRBJ2-7, with a possible D match to TRBD2 (6 bases). The CDR3 is made up of 13 amino acids. The germline V and J ends were trimmed by 5 bases and 1 base, with 9 bases remaining between them. CDR1 and CDR2 from the germline V gene are MNHEY and SVGAGI. The CDR3 DNA sequence: TGTGCCAGCAGTCCCCGGGGGTCCTACGAGCAGTACTTC. It yields the protein CASSPRGSYEQYF.

The J gene is TRBJ2-3, the V gene TRBV7-8, with D possibly being TRBD1 (6 bases). The CDR3 has 16 amino acids. The germline V and J ends were trimmed by 7 bases and 5 bases, with 22 bases remaining between them. Germline CDR1 is SGHVS and CDR2 is FQNEAQ. This CDR3 is CASTIFRWGQGDTQYF. The CDR3 DNA follows: TGTGCCAGCACCATATTTCGTTGGGGGCAGGGAGATACGCAGTATTTT. The full variable domain, rest sourced from reference TRBV7-8 and TRBJ2-3, is GAGVSQSPRYKVAKRGQDVALRCDPISGHVSLFWYQQALGQGPEFLTYFQNEAQLDKSGLPSDRFFAERPEGSVSTLKIQRTQQEDSAVYLCASTIFRWGQGDTQYFGPGTRLTVL.

On this clone: In the same sample, other DNA sequences code for this CDR3. J is TRBJ2-1 and V is TRBV7-3; D tentatively fits TRBD1 or TRBD2 (5 bases each). CDR1 and CDR2 from the germline V gene are SGHTA and FQGTGA. This CDR3 is 15 amino acids long. V gave up 5 bases and J gave up 3 bases, with 14 bases separating them. Written as DNA, the CDR3 is TGTGCCAGCAGCCCCTCGGGGCGGGTCTACAATGAGCAGTTCTTC. Its protein is CASSPSGRVYNEQFF.

As regards this clone: Other nucleotide sequences from this sample produce the same CDR3. CDR3 nucleotide sequence: TGTGCCAGCAGTTTAAGGCGGGGTGGCGAGCAGTACTTC. This translates into CASSLRRGGEQYF. This chain uses TRBV27 with TRBJ2-7, with TRBD2 as a possible D gene (6 bases). V was trimmed by 2 bases and J by 6 bases, leaving 11 bases between them. The germline gives CDR1 MNHEY, CDR2 SMNVEV (reference sequence). The CDR3 loop spans 13 amino acids.

Turning to this clone: This sample also contains other DNA sequences that code for the same CDR3. The chain couples TRBV10-3 to TRBJ2-3; no reliable D call. Between the trimmed V and J ends, which lost 2 bases and 2 bases, there was a span of 8 bases. Per germline, CDR1 ENHRY and CDR2 SYGVKD. The CDR3 extends over 14 amino acids. The CDR3, as DNA: TGTGCCATCAGTGAGAGAGGTTTCACAGATACGCAGTATTTT. This gives the protein CAISERGFTDTQYF.

The rearrangement joins TRBV5-1 to TRBJ1-1; D might be TRBD1 (6 bases). V shed 6 bases and J shed 0 bases, with 15 bases lying between them. This CDR3 spans 15 amino acids. Germline V CDR1 and CDR2: SGHRS, YFSETQ. DNA of the CDR3: TGCGCCAGCACGCGGACAGTCGAGATGAACACTGAAGCTTTCTTT. Its protein is CASTRTVEMNTEAFF.

In this sample, this clone turned up once. The chain carries TRBV18 and TRBJ2-2, with TRBD1 matching over 8 bases. The CDR3 totals 17 residues. Germline assignment: CDR1 KGHSH and CDR2 LQKENI. V shed 1 base and J 0 bases; nucleotides not matched to a gene: 4. CDR3 in amino acids: CASSPRGDRTNTGELFF. In DNA, the CDR3 is TGTGCCAGCTCACCACGGGGGGACAGGACGAACACCGGGGAGCTGTTTTTT. Based on the CDR3 plus reference TRBV18 and TRBJ2-2, the full variable domain is NAGVMQNPRHLVRRRGQEARLRCSPMKGHSHVYWYRQLPEEGLKFMVYLQKENIIDESGMPKERFSAEFPKEGPSILRIQQVVRGDSAAYFCASSPRGDRTNTGELFFGEGSRLTVL.

As regards this clone: Within the sample, other DNA sequences also encode this same CDR3. V gene TRBV5-4 combines with J gene TRBJ2-3, with D possibly matching TRBD2 (6 bases). The CDR3 runs to 14 residues. Germline CDR1 is SGHNT and CDR2 is YYREEE (reference sequence). Trimming removed 0 bases from V and 1 base from J, with 6 bases in between. The CDR3: CASSLAGGTDTQYF. DNA of the CDR3: TGTGCCAGCAGCTTGGCGGGGGGCACAGATACGCAGTATTTT.